This paragraph reports one T cell receptor beta chain. Its cognate antigen is unknown. Between the trimmed V and J ends, which lost 4 bases and 4 bases, there was a span of 12 bases. The CDR3 runs 14 residues. The V gene's germline CDR1 is SGHRS and CDR2 YFSETQ. This record comes from a study of cytomegalovirus exposure and HLA in healthy donors. General study points: With high specificity and sensitivity, the classifier reportedly diagnosed cytomegalovirus status. Some TCR beta chains (around 160 of them) were listed as cytomegalovirus-associated. Specificity of three CMV-associated chains for CMV antigens was verified in vitro.

PCR involved 60 Vbeta and 13 Jbeta primers. Methods used by the authors: Later, about 80 million unique TCR beta chains were counted in an analysis, and some 9.9 million of them were shared. The data were produced by immunoSEQ multiplex PCR, yet TCRdb's version contains in-frame clones alone and is incomplete. Clone size and V and J calls were adopted from that table, with D and trimming inferred from the DNA. The top ten hold roughly 0.99% of the sample, which has hundreds of thousands of clones, around 89% seen once. The clonotype originates from a woman under 30 in good health and CMV-seronegative. The V gene is TRBV5-1, the J gene TRBJ2-1; TRBD1 might be the D (5 bases). Material for sequencing was PBMCs. CDR3 sequence (DNA): TGCGCCAGCAGCCCGTCGACAGTGTACAATGAGCAGTTCTTC. Its translation: CASSPSTVYNEQFF. The complete variable domain, with remaining parts taken from reference TRBV5-1 and TRBJ2-1, reads KAGVTQTPRYLIKTRGQQVTLSCSPISGHRSVSWYQQTPGQGLQFLFEYFSETQRNKGNFPGRFSGRQFSNSRSEMNVSTLELGDSALYLCASSPSTVYNEQFFGPGTRLTVL.